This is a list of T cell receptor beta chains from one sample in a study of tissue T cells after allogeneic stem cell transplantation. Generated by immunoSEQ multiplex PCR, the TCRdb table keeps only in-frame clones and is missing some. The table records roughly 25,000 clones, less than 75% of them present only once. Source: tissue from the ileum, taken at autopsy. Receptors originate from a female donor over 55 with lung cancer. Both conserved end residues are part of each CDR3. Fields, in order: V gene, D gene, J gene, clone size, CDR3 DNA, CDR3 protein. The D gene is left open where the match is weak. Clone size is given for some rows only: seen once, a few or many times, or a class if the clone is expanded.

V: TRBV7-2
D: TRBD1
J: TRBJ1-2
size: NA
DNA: TGTGCCAGCAGCCCTACTGGGACAGGTTATGGCTACACCTTC
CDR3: CASSPTGTGYGYTF

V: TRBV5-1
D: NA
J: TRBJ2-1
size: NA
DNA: TGCGCCAGCAGCTTGGATCAGCCCGAAATCAATGAGCAGTTCTTC
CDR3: CASSLDQPEINEQFF

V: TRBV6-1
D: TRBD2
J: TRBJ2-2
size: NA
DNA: TGTGCCAGCAGTGAAGCCCGGACTAGCGGGAACACCGGGGAGCTGTTTTTT
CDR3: CASSEARTSGNTGELFF

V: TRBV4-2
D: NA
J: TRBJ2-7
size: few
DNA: TGTGCCAGCAGCCAAGCTCTGGTGCACTCCTACGAGCAGTACTTC
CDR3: CASSQALVHSYEQYF

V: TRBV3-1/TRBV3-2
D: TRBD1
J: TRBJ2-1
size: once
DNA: TGTGCCAGCGAAAAACCCGGGACAGGGTCTTTGCAGTTCTTC
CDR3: CASEKPGTGSLQFF

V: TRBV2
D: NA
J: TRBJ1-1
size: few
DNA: TGTGCCAGCAGTGAAGACAGGGTGAGCACTGAAGCTTTCTTT
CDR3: CASSEDRVSTEAFF

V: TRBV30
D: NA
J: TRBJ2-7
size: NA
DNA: TGTGCCTGGAGTCGACATCCAGCGATCTACGAGCAGTACTTC
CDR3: CAWSRHPAIYEQYF

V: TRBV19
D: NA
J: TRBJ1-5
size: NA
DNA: TGTGCCAGTAAACAGGACAGAATGTATCAGCCCCAGCATTTT
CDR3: CASKQDRMYQPQHF

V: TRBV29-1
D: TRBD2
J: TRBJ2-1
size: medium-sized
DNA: TGCAGCGTTGAAGACCCCCGGACTAGCACCTTGAATGAGCAGTTCTTC
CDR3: CSVEDPRTSTLNEQFF

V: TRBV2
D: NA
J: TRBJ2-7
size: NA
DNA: TGTGCCAGCAGTGTGCAGGGGGGGACCTACGAGCAGTACTTC
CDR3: CASSVQGGTYEQYF

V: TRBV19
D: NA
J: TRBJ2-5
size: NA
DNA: TGTGCCAGTAGTTCTACAGGGCAGGAGACCCAGTACTTC
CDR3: CASSSTGQETQYF

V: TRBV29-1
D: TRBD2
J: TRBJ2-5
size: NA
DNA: TGCAGCGCCCTGCGGGGAGCGGGGCAAGAGACCCAGTACTTC
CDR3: CSALRGAGQETQYF

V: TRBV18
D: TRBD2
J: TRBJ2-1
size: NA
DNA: TGTGCCAGCTCACCGCGCACACCGGGACTAGCGGGAGAAGGCGGACTACGCAATGAGCAGTTCTTC
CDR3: CASSPRTPGLAGEGGLRNEQFF

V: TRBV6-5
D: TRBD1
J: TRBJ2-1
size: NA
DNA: TGTGCCAGCAGGCGGACAGGGATGGGGAATGAGCAGTTCTTC
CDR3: CASRRTGMGNEQFF

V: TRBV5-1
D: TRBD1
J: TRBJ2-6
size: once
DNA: TGCGCCAGCAGCTTGGGGACAGGGGGCGGCTCTGGGGCCAACGTCCTGACTTTC
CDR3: CASSLGTGGGSGANVLTF

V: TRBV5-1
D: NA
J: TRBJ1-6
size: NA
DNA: TGCGCCAGCAGCTTGGGTGACAGGACTAATTCACCCCTCCACTTT
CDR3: CASSLGDRTNSPLHF

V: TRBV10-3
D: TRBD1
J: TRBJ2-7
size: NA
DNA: TGTGCCATCAGTGACAAAAACTACAGGGGGTACGAGCAGTACTTC
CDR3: CAISDKNYRGYEQYF

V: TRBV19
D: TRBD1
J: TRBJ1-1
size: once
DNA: TGTGCCAGCCACAGGGGGCGTGGTACTGAAGCTTTCTTT
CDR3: CASHRGRGTEAFF

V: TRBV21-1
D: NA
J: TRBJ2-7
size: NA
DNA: TGTGCCAGCAGCAAAGGTGAGGGGACAGTACCGAAGGTTGAGTACTTC
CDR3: CASSKGEGTVPKVEYF

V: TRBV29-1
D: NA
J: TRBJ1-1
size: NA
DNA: TGCAGCGGGAGGGAGGTCACTGAAGCTTTCTTT
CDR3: CSGREVTEAFF

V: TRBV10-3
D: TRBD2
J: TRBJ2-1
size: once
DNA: TGTGCCATGGGTGCGGGGGGGTACACTGAGCAGTTCTTC
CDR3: CAMGAGGYTEQFF

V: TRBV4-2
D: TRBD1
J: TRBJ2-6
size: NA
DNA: TGTGCCAGCAGCAGGGGGCAGGGAGTTGGGGCCAACGTCCTGACTTTC
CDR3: CASSRGQGVGANVLTF

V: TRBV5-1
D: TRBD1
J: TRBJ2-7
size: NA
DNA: TGCGCCAGCAGCTTGGATCCGGGACAGAAATACGAGCAGTACTTC
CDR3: CASSLDPGQKYEQYF

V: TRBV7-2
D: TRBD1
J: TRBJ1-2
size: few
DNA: TGTGCCAGCAGCGAAGGGACAGGGAATGGCTACACCTTC
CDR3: CASSEGTGNGYTF

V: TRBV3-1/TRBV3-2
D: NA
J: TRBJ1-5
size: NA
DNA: TGTGCCAGCAGCCAATATACAGGGCTGCAGCCCCAGCATTTT
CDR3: CASSQYTGLQPQHF

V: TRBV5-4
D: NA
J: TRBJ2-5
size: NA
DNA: TGTGCCAGCAGCTCAAGTCTTAAACGGGGGGCCGGAGAGACCCAGTACTTC
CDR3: CASSSSLKRGAGETQYF

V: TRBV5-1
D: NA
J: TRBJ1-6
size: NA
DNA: TGCGCCAGCAGCTTGACTCGGGCAGGGGCTTATAATTCACCCCTCCACTTT
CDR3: CASSLTRAGAYNSPLHF

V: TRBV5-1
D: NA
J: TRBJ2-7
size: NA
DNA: TGCGCCAGCAGCTTGGCTGCGACAGGGAGGGGATACGAGCAGTACTTC
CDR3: CASSLAATGRGYEQYF

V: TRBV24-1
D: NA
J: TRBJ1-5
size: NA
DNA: TGTGCCACCAGTGGCAGGGGTTACAATCAGCCCCAGCATTTT
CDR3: CATSGRGYNQPQHF

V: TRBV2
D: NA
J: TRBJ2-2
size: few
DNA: TGTGCCAGCAGTGAACAGGGGTCTGGCACCGGGGAGCTGTTTTTT
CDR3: CASSEQGSGTGELFF

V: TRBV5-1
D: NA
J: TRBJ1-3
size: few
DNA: TGCGCCAGCAGCTTAACCTGGAGCTCTGGAAACACCATATATTTT
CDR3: CASSLTWSSGNTIYF

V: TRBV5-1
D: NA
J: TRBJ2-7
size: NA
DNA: TGCGCCAGCAGACAAACAGTGGGCTCCTACGAGCAGTACTTC
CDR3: CASRQTVGSYEQYF

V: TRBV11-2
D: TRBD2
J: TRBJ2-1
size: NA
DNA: TGTGCCAGCAGCTTGACTAGCGGGGTCCCCACTGAGCAGTTCTTC
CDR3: CASSLTSGVPTEQFF

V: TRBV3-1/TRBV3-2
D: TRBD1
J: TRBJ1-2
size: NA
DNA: TGTGCCAGCAGCCGAACAGGGGCGAACTATGGCTACACCTTC
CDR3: CASSRTGANYGYTF